The sequence of this T cell receptor (beta chain) was determined in a study of T-cell memory formation after mild COVID-19. Study information: Across donors, TCR clusters were largely donor specific.

This clonotype was counted only a few times. Looked up from germline, CDR1 is SGHRS and CDR2 is YFSETQ. The CDR3 totals 20 residues. After removal of 4 bases from V and 7 bases from J, the junction contained 21 bases not matched to a gene. Barcoded TCR alpha and TCR beta cDNA libraries with UMIs came from 5'RACE using constant-segment primers. TCRdb recomputed calls from the 5' RACE reads with MiXCR, one row per CDR3 protein. The table shows more than 70,000 distinct CDR3 sequences, with approximately 15% occurring only once. The clonotype was recovered from an adult woman who had mild COVID-19 (a few samples of this study predate the infection). Cell type and time point are not known. Sequenced: PBMCs or a T cell subset sorted from them (not recorded which). The J gene is TRBJ1-6, the V gene TRBV5-1; 9 bases match TRBD1. DNA of the CDR3: TGCGCCAGCAGCCCGGACGGGACAGGGAAATTGGTGGACCAAAATTCACCCCTCCACTTT. Translating gives CASSPDGTGKLVDQNSPLHF.